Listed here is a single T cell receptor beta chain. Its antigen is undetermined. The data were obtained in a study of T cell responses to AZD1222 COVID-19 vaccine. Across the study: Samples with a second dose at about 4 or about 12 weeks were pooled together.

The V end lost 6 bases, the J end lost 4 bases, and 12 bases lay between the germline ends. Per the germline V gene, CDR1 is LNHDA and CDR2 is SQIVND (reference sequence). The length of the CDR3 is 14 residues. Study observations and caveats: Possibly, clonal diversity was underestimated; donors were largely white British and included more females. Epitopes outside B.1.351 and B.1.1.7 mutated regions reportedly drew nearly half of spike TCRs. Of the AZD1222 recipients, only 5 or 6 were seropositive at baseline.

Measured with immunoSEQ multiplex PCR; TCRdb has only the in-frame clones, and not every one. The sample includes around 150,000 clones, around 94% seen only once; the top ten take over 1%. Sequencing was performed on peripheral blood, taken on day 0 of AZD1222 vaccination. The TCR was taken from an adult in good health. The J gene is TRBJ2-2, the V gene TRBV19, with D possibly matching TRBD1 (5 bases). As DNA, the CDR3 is TGTGCCAGTAGGTGGGGCGAATTCACCGGGGAGCTGTTTTTT. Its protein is CASRWGEFTGELFF.